Within the sample, the clone carrying this TCR beta chain is medium-sized. Its antigen is currently unknown. Scientists ran DNA taken from cultured CD4+ T cells through the Oncomine TCR Beta short-read assay for sequencing. A single record per CDR3 protein comes from TCRdb applying MiXCR to the PCR reads. The table records around 14,000 distinct CDR3 sequences, less than 65% of them present only once. This record belongs to a study of vaccination and CD4 T cells after COVID-19. General study results and limits: Spike mono-reactivity was the property of 304 of 307 vaccine-specific clones in convalescent patients.

As to treatment: roughly 10-day PBMC culture with coronavirus spike peptide pools or control peptides (ViraFEST assay). Using peptide pools, antigen-specific T cells were expanded in ViraFEST before TCRs were sequenced. The CDR3 runs 15 residues. Losses at the gene ends were 7 bases for V and 5 bases for J; bases not matched to a gene: 9. Germline V gene data show CDR1 as MNHNS and CDR2 as SASEGT. This sequence originates from a human donor who had recovered from COVID-19. Specimen: CD4+ T cells from blood, cultured in vitro, collected before SARS-CoV-2 vaccination. The chain carries TRBV6-1 and TRBJ2-3; TRBD2 agrees at 10 bases. The chain's CDR3 is CASTKREGGLDTQYF. The CDR3 nucleotides read TGTGCCAGCACTAAGCGGGAGGGAGGGCTAGATACGCAGTATTTT.